This T cell receptor (beta chain) is drawn from a study of identical twins. There are 15 residues in the CDR3. The V gene's germline CDR1 is SGHDN and CDR2 FVKESK. V gave up 2 bases and J gave up 3 bases, with 14 bases separating them. TCRdb ran MiXCR on the 5' RACE reads and lists one entry per CDR3 protein. The table lists approximately 620,000 distinct CDR3 sequences, approximately 9% of them singletons, with 0.98% in the top ten. Study-wide results and limits: In monozygotic twins, models underestimated the sharing of out-of-frame TCR alpha. Surplus twin overlap in beta out-of-frame sequences was less pronounced.

To note about this clonotype: The antigen is unknown.

Another study also made use of these data, one on yellow fever vaccine responses in identical twins.

This clonotype was sampled from a woman aged 18-30 years in good health. Sequencing was done on a sample of PBMCs. The gene calls are TRBV14 and TRBJ2-7; D gene uncertain. The CDR3 spells CASSQYGLVIYEQYF. DNA of the CDR3: TGTGCCAGCAGCCAATATGGGTTGGTGATCTACGAGCAGTACTTC. Combining the CDR3 with reference TRBV14 and TRBJ2-7 gives the whole variable domain EAGVTQFPSHSVIEKGQTVTLRCDPISGHDNLYWYRRVMGKEIKFLLHFVKESKQDESGMPNNRFLAERTGGTYSTLKVQPAELEDSGVYFCASSQYGLVIYEQYFGPGTRLTVT.